Listed below are T cell receptor beta chains from one sample, sequenced in a study of blood T cells in healthy people across ages. TCRdb independently ran MiXCR on the 5' RACE reads; one entry per CDR3 protein. The table lists approximately 1,700,000 distinct CDR3 sequences, approximately 39% of them singletons. Sequencing was carried out using blood. These receptors came from a human donor in good health. The CDR3 runs from the conserved cysteine through the conserved F or W. Fields, in order: V gene, J gene, CDR3 protein.

>TRBV2|TRBJ2-3
CASNWSGGRRGDTQYF
>TRBV20-1|TRBJ1-4
CSAKRHGRNEKLFF
>TRBV11-2|TRBJ2-1
CASSSWPDMSKGEGEQFF
>TRBV28|TRBJ2-2
CASTGTERLANTGELFF
>TRBV7-9|TRBJ2-1
CASSRSGRKGNEQFF
>TRBV2|TRBJ1-2
CASNSRGPQGYTF
>TRBV6-2/TRBV6-3|TRBJ2-5
CATTQEDGTLRETQYF
>TRBV24-1|TRBJ1-1
CATAGASEAFF
>TRBV6-5|TRBJ1-1
CASSYSGLNTEAFF
>TRBV27|TRBJ1-4
CASTTHLGGAANEKLFF
>TRBV6-2/TRBV6-3|TRBJ2-6
CARKMLGGAGANVLTF
>TRBV5-1|TRBJ1-6
CASSGHRGSPLHF
>TRBV11-1|TRBJ2-1
CASSSSLTHNEQFF
>TRBV4-3|TRBJ1-4
CASSQVGQNDEKLFF
>TRBV4-1|TRBJ2-1
CASSHTDSYNEQFF